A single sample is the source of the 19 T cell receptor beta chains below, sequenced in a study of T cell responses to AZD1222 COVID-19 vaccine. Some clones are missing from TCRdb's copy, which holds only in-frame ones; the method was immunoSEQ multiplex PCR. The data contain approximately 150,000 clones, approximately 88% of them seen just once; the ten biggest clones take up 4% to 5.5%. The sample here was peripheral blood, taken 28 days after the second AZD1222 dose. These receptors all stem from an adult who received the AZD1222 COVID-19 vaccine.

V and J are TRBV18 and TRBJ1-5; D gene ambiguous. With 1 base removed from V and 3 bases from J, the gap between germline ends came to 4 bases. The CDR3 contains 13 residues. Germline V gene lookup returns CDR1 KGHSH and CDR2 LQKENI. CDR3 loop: CASSPLTNQPQHF. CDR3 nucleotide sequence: TGTGCCAGCTCACCACTAACCAATCAGCCCCAGCATTTT.

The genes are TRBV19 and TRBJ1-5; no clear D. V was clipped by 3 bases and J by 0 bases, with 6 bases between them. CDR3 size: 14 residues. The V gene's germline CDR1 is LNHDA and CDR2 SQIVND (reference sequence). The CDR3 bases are TGTGCCAGTAGTATTAGATATAGCAATCAGCCCCAGCATTTT. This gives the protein CASSIRYSNQPQHF.

The CDR3 DNA reads TGCAGCCCAACCCGGAACACTGAAGCTTTCTTT. Protein product: CSPTRNTEAFF. The rearrangement joins TRBV29-1 to TRBJ1-1; D is uncertain. V gave up 8 bases and J gave up 1 base, with 8 bases separating them. The CDR3 is 11 amino acids. Germline V CDR1 and CDR2: SQVTM, ANQGSEA.

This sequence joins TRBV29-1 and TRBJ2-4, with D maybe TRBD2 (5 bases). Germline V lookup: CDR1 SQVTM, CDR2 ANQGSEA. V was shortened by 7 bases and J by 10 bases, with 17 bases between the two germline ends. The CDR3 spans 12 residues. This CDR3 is CSGADLGTIQYF. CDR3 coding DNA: TGCAGCGGCGCGGACTTAGGAACTATTCAGTACTTC.

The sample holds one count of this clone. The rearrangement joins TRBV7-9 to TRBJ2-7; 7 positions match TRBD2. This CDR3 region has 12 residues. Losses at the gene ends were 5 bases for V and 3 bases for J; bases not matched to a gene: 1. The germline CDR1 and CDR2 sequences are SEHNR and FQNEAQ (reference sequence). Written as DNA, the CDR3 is TGTGCCAGCAGCGGGGGGGGCTACGAGCAGTACTTC. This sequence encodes CASSGGGYEQYF.

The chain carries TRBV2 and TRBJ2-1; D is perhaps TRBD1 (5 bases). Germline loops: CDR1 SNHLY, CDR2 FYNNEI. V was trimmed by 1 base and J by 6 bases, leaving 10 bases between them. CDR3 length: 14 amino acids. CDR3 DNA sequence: TGTGCCAGCAGTGAAGACGGACACAGCAATGAGCAGTTCTTC. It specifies CASSEDGHSNEQFF.

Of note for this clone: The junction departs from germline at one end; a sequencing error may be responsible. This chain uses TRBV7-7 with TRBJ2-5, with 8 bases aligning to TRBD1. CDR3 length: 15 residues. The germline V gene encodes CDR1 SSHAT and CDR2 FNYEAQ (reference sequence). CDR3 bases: TGTGCTAGCAGCTTAGAGCCAGGGGGCGCAGAGACCCAGTACTTC. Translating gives CASSLEPGGAETQYF.

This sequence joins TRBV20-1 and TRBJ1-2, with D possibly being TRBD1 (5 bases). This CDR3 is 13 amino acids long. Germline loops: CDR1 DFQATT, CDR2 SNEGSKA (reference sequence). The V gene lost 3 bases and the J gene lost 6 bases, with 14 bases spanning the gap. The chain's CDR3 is CSASGAGWNGYTF. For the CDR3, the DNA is TGCAGTGCTAGTGGGGCAGGGTGGAATGGCTACACCTTC.

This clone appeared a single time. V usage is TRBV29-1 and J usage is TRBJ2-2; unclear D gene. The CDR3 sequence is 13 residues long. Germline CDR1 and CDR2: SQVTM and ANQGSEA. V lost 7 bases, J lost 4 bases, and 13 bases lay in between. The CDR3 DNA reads TGCAGCGCTACAACTTGGGGCACCGGGGAGCTGTTTTTT. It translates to CSATTWGTGELFF.

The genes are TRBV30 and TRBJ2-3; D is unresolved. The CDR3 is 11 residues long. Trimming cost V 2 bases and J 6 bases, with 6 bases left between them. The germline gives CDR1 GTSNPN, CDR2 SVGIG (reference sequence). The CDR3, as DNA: TGTGCCTGGAGTTTAAGGGATACGCAGTATTTT. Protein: CAWSLRDTQYF.

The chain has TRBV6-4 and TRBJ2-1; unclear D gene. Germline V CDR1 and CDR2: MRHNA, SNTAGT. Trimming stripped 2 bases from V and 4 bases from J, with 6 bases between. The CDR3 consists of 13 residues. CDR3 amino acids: CASSDPSYNEQFF. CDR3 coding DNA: TGTGCCAGCAGTGACCCGTCGTACAATGAGCAGTTCTTC.

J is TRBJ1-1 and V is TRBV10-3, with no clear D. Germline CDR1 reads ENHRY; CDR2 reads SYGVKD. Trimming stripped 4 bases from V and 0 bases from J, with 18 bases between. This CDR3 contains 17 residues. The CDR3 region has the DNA TGTGCCATCAGTGCCGGTGCGTTGGCCTCCATGAACACTGAAGCTTTCTTT. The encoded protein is CAISAGALASMNTEAFF.

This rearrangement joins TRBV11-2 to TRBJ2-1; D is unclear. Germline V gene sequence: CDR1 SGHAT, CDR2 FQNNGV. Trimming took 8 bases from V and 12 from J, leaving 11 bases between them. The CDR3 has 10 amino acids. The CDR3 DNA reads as TGTGCCAGCGCCCTGGAAACGCAGTTCTTC. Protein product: CASALETQFF.

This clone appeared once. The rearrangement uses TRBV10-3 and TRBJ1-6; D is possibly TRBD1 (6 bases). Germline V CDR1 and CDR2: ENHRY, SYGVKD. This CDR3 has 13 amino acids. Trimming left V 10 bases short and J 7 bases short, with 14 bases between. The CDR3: CATHRELNSPLHF. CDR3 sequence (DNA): TGTGCCACCCACAGGGAACTCAATTCACCCCTCCACTTT.

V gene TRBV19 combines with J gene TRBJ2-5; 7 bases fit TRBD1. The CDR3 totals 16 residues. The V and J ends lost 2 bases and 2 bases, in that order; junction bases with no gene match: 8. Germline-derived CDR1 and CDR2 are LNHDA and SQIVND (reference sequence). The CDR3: CASSIRGRDRQETQYF. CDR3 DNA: TGTGCCAGTAGTATAAGGGGACGGGACAGACAAGAGACCCAGTACTTC.

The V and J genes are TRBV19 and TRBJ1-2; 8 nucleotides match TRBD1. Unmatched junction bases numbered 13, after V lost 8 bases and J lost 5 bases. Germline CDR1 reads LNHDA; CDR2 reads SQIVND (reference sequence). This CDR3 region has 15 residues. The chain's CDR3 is CASYNPGGEAYGYTF. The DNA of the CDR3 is TGTGCCAGTTACAACCCAGGGGGCGAGGCTTATGGCTACACCTTC. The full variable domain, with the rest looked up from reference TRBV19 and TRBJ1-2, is DGGITQSPKYLFRKEGQNVTLSCEQNLNHDAMYWYRQDPGQGLRLIYYSQIVNDFQKGDIAEGYSVSREKKESFPLTVTSAQKNPTAFYLCASYNPGGEAYGYTFGSGTRLTVV.

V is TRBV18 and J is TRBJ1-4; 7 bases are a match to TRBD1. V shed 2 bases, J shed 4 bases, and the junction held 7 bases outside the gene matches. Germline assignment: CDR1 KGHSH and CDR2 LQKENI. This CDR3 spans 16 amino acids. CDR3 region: CASSPRDSYNNEKLFF. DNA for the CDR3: TGTGCCAGCTCACCAAGGGACAGCTACAATAATGAAAAACTGTTTTTT.

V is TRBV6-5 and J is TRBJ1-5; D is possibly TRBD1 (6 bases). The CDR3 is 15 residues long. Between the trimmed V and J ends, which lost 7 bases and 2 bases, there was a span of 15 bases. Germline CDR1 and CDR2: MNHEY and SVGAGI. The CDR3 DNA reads TGTGCCAGCAAGGTGTCAGGGGTGGGCAATCAGCCCCAGCATTTT. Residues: CASKVSGVGNQPQHF.

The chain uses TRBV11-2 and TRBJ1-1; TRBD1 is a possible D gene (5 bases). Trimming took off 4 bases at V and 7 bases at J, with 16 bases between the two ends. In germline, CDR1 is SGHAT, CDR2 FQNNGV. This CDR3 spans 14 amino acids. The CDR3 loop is CASSSYSRQIEAFF. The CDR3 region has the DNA TGTGCCAGCAGCTCCTATTCACGACAGATTGAAGCTTTCTTT.